Listed below are T cell receptor beta chains from one sample, sequenced in a study of human T cells and chemical hapten exposure. TCRdb re-called the RACE reads through MiXCR, storing one row per CDR3 protein. The sample yields 100,000 to 150,000 distinct CDR3 sequences, over 9% seen once. The source was whole blood, collected in connection with sensitization to the hapten diphenylcyclopropenone (DPC). Receptor source: a woman aged 45-65 years with alopecia areata. Some clones in this sample may be carry-over from other donors' samples. Both conserved end residues are part of each CDR3. A row's size may be missing; if present it is once, few, many or a size class.

clone_size	v_call	cdr3_aa
-	TRBV29-1	CSGGHRGPDTQYF
-	TRBV27	CASSLSPQPNRQYF
few	TRBV20-1	CSARKGGNGNTIYF
few	TRBV29-1	CSVRTASNQPQHF
-	TRBV5-4	CASSPGTSGFREQYF
-	TRBV25-1	CASSVPGLPSYEQYF
few	TRBV20-1	CSASGDRDLYFNYGYTF
-	TRBV6-1	CASSEGRGNTEAFF
-	TRBV4-1	CASSQDSDRATGELFF
-	TRBV12-5	CASGRGRLEAFF
many	TRBV6-2/TRBV6-3	CASRRDGLADTQYF